This T cell receptor beta chain appears in the sequencing data of a study of Ad26.COV2.S vaccination and SARS-CoV-2 variants. The study, taken as a whole, reports: Estimates derived from TCR breadth and depth analyses may have underestimated total T cell responses. Placebo and vaccine recipients had non-spike TCR breadth that was similar.

Treatment in this sample: some 20 received Ad26.COV2.S at low or high dose, single or two shots; 5 received placebo; per-sample allocation not given. The samples date from day 63 after the first vaccine or placebo injection. Spike of the Wuhan-strain SARS-CoV-2 was expressed by an Ad26 vector, which formed the vaccine. Produced via immunoSEQ multiplex PCR; TCRdb's table is partial and in-frame only. The repertoire holds 430,000 or so clones, with about nine tenths as singletons. Points on this clone: What it binds is not known.

Trimming pared 2 bases from V and 5 bases from J, leaving 7 bases between. The CDR3 covers 12 residues. The clonotype was recovered from a person aged 18-65 years who received the Ad26.COV2.S COVID-19 vaccine or a placebo. This chain links TRBV12-3 or TRBV12-4 with TRBJ2-7; D call uncertain. The specimen comprised peripheral blood, sampled in a trial of Ad26.COV2.S vaccine versus placebo. CDR3 protein: CASSLKWDEQYF. DNA of the CDR3: TGTGCCAGCAGTTTAAAATGGGACGAGCAGTACTTC.